This passage covers 3 T cell receptor beta chains from one sample sequenced in a study of identical twins. MiXCR, run by TCRdb on the 5' RACE reads, gives a single entry per CDR3 protein. This table has some 460,000 distinct CDR3 sequences, 12% to 15% appearing once. These same data were also listed under a study on yellow fever vaccine responses in identical twins.

Material for sequencing was CD4+ T cells sorted from blood. The receptors were sampled from a woman under 30 in good health.

The chain is built from TRBV3-1 and TRBJ2-7; either TRBD1 or TRBD2 may fit D (5 bases each). Trimming took off 3 bases at V and 2 bases at J, with 11 bases between the two ends. Germline values: CDR1 LGHDT, CDR2 YNNKEL (reference sequence). The CDR3 loop spans 14 amino acids. The chain's CDR3 is CASSHLGEPYEQYF. In nucleotides, the CDR3 is TGTGCCAGCAGCCATTTAGGGGAGCCCTACGAGCAGTACTTC.

This clonotype has more than one count but fewer than ten. This chain links TRBV7-2 with TRBJ2-7, with a weak D call TRBD1 (6 bases). Germline CDR1 is SGHTA and CDR2 is FQGNSA. Trimming removed 0 bases from V and 1 base from J, with 10 bases in between. CDR3 length: 15 residues. The CDR3 bases are TGTGCCAGCAGCTTAGCGGGGACACCGTCCTACGAGCAGTACTTC. This sequence encodes CASSLAGTPSYEQYF. The complete variable domain, with remaining parts taken from reference TRBV7-2 and TRBJ2-7, reads GAGVSQSPSNKVTEKGKDVELRCDPISGHTALYWYRQSLGQGLEFLIYFQGNSAPDKSGLPSDRFSAERTGGSVSTLTIQRTQQEDSAVYLCASSLAGTPSYEQYFGPGTRLTVT.

This clonotype turned up a few times. The genes are TRBV7-9 and TRBJ2-4; TRBD1 or TRBD2 may be the D gene (5 bases each). Germline V lookup: CDR1 SEHNR, CDR2 FQNEAQ (reference sequence). The CDR3 consists of 14 residues. Trimming stripped 3 bases from V and 1 base from J, with 7 bases between. Written as DNA, the CDR3 is TGTGCCAGCAGCTTCTGGGGGGCCAAAAACATTCAGTACTTC. Protein: CASSFWGAKNIQYF.